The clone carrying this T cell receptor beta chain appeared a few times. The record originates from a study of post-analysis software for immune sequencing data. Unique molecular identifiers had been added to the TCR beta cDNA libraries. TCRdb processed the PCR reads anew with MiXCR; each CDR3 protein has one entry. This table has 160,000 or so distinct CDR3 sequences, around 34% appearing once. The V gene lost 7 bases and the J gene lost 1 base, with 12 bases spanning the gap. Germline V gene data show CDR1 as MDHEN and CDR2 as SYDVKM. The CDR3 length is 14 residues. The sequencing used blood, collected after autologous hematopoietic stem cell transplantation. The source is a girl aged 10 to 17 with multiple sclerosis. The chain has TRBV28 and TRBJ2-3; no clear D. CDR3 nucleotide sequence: TGTGCCAGCACCCCTCCCCCACGCACAGATACGCAGTATTTT. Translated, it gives CASTPPPRTDTQYF.